The subject of this entry is one TCR beta chain. Treatment described: 19 received Ad26.COV2.S at low or high dose, single or two shots; 5 received placebo; per-sample allocation not given. It was on day 63 after the first vaccine or placebo injection that samples were taken. This vaccine is an Ad26 vector that expresses the Wuhan-strain SARS-CoV-2 spike. The data are from a study of Ad26.COV2.S vaccination and SARS-CoV-2 variants. Profiling relied on immunoSEQ multiplex PCR, and the TCRdb table lists in-frame clones only, not all of them. The sample records fewer than 500,000 clones, 80% to 95% being singletons. The source was peripheral blood, collected in a trial of Ad26.COV2.S vaccine versus placebo. The sequence came from a person between 18 and 65 years old who received the Ad26.COV2.S COVID-19 vaccine or a placebo.

The CDR3 coding sequence is TGTGCCAGCAGTCCCCTGCGGGAGGTGGGAAATGAGCAGTTCTTC. Its protein is CASSPLREVGNEQFF. This chain connects TRBV27 to TRBJ2-1; 8 bases align to TRBD2. The CDR3 consists of 15 residues. Germline V lookup: CDR1 MNHEY, CDR2 SMNVEV (reference sequence). V lost 5 bases, J lost 7 bases, and 10 bases stayed unmatched.